The rows below give T cell receptor beta chains drawn from one sample of a study of T cell responses to AZD1222 COVID-19 vaccine. Sequencing was performed with immunoSEQ multiplex PCR; in TCRdb, only in-frame clones are kept and a portion is missing. The sample yields around 140,000 clones, 92% seen once. The sequencing used peripheral blood, collected 28 days after the second AZD1222 dose. The origin of the receptors is an adult who received the AZD1222 COVID-19 vaccine. Both conserved end residues are part of each CDR3. A D gene is named only where the DNA matches it firmly.

>TRBV7-6|.|TRBJ1-5
CASSPDQRGQPQHF
TGTGCCAGCAGCCCGGACCAGCGGGGTCAGCCCCAGCATTTT
>TRBV7-6|.|TRBJ1-1
CASSLTGENTEAFF
TGTGCCAGCAGCCTAACCGGGGAGAACACTGAAGCTTTCTTT
>TRBV3-1/TRBV3-2|.|TRBJ1-5
CASSQRGAQPQHF
TGTGCCAGCAGTCAGAGGGGCGCTCAGCCCCAGCATTTT
>TRBV7-8|.|TRBJ1-1
CASSSRTVPPEAFF
TGTGCCAGCAGCTCGCGGACCGTTCCTCCTGAAGCTTTCTTT
>TRBV3-1/TRBV3-2|TRBD2|TRBJ2-2
CASRLVVAGGPNTGELFF
TGTGCCAGCCGTCTCGTCGTAGCGGGAGGGCCAAACACCGGGGAGCTGTTTTTT
>TRBV6-5|TRBD2|TRBJ2-2
CAGRLAGVNTGELFF
TGTGCCGGGCGACTAGCGGGAGTGAACACCGGGGAGCTGTTTTTT
>TRBV11-2|.|TRBJ2-3
CASSLDGDTQYF
TGTGCCAGCAGCTTGGACGGAGATACGCAGTATTTT
>TRBV30|TRBD2|TRBJ2-3
CAWTPSGRASADTQYF
TGTGCCTGGACCCCTAGCGGGAGGGCCAGCGCAGATACGCAGTATTTT
>TRBV7-7|.|TRBJ2-3
CASSSEGSAQYF
TGTGCCAGCAGCTCGGAGGGGTCGGCGCAGTATTTT
>TRBV25-1|TRBD2|TRBJ2-1
CASRETGTSGPREQFF
TGTGCCAGCAGGGAAACCGGGACTAGCGGACCTCGCGAGCAGTTCTTC
>TRBV6-5|TRBD1|TRBJ1-1
CASSFDRATEAFF
TGTGCCAGCAGTTTTGACAGGGCCACTGAAGCTTTCTTT
>TRBV5-1|TRBD1|TRBJ1-1
CASSEWDRDTEAFF
TGCGCCAGCAGCGAGTGGGACAGGGACACTGAAGCTTTCTTT
>TRBV9|.|TRBJ1-6
CASSASGFRSPLHF
TGTGCCAGCAGCGCCAGTGGCTTTAGGTCACCCCTCCACTTT
>TRBV6-5|.|TRBJ1-6
CASSYSFDSPLHF
TGTGCCAGCAGTTACTCCTTCGACTCACCCCTCCACTTT
>TRBV18|TRBD2|TRBJ2-5
CASSLRPDRGLVGETQYF
TGTGCCAGCTCCCTACGACCGGACCGGGGACTAGTTGGAGAGACCCAGTACTTC
>TRBV7-2|TRBD1|TRBJ1-1
CASSLVTGASTEAFF
TGTGCCAGCAGCTTAGTGACAGGGGCGTCCACTGAAGCTTTCTTT
>TRBV7-9|.|TRBJ1-1
CASSPGGGPEAFF
TGTGCCAGCAGCCCGGGAGGGGGGCCTGAAGCTTTCTTT
>TRBV6-5|TRBD1|TRBJ1-1
CASRRGLWENTEAFF
TGTGCCAGCAGAAGGGGGCTGTGGGAGAACACTGAAGCTTTCTTT
>TRBV15|TRBD2|TRBJ2-5
CATSRDGWGRLTVSGRLKETQYF
TGTGCCACCAGCAGAGATGGATGGGGCAGATTGACTGTTAGCGGGCGGTTAAAAGAGACCCAGTACTTC
>TRBV6-2/TRBV6-3|.|TRBJ1-1
CASSYTSATEAFF
TGTGCCAGCAGTTATACATCGGCCACTGAAGCTTTCTTT
>TRBV18|TRBD2|TRBJ2-1
CASSPRLAGSYNEQFF
TGTGCCAGCTCACCAAGGCTAGCGGGGTCCTACAATGAGCAGTTCTTC
>TRBV24-1|.|TRBJ1-1
CATSDMNTEAFF
TGTGCCACCAGTGACATGAACACTGAAGCTTTCTTT